The present entry profiles one T cell receptor (beta chain) with its context. The PCR used 60 V beta and 13 J beta primers. The repertoire was sequenced with immunoSEQ multiplex PCR; TCRdb's copy has only in-frame clones and lacks some. There are 80,000 to 95,000 clones in the sample; 75% to 90% occur only once, and around 9.3% lies in the top ten. Time point of the sample: after dendritic cell vaccination, including at tumor progression/relapse. PBMC were collected before vaccination, two weeks after the third vaccination, and at progression. The record originates from a study of glioma-infiltrating T cells after dendritic cell vaccination. As for the study in general: Autologous tumor lysate was loaded overnight onto monocyte-derived dendritic cells grown seven days with IL-4 and GM-CSF.

Trimming took 8 bases from V and 7 from J; bases not matched to a gene: 12. The CDR3 is 15 amino acids. The germline V gene encodes CDR1 MNHEY and CDR2 SMNVEV (reference sequence). This chain connects TRBV27 to TRBJ2-1, with 9 bases lining up with TRBD1. The clonotype was recovered from a human donor with glioblastoma. The sample consisted of blood, taken after dendritic cell vaccination. Written as DNA, the CDR3 is TGTGCCAGCTCCCGCAGAGAGACAGGGGGGAATGAGCAGTTCTTC. Encoded protein: CASSRRETGGNEQFF.